This section outlines one TCR beta chain sequence together with its context. The antigen remains unidentified. Germline V lookup: CDR1 SGHRS, CDR2 YFSETQ. The CDR3 totals 15 residues. The trim removed 5 bases at V and 7 bases at J, leaving 12 bases unmatched. The sample belongs to a study of shared clonotypes between healthy human individuals. Broader study findings: Naive subsets typically showed greater estimated richness than memory subsets.

For sorted subsets, approximately 200 ng DNA per replicate equaled 30,000 or so T cell genomes. Sequencing was performed with immunoSEQ multiplex PCR; in TCRdb, only in-frame clones are kept and a portion is missing. This sample has 1 million to 1.2 million clones, with roughly 77% found just once. This chain uses TRBV5-1 with TRBJ2-1; 7 bases match TRBD2. Sequencing was done on a sample of memory CD4+ T cells from PBMCs. The subset denotes: CD45RA-negative fraction. The TCR sequence derives from a man aged 18 to 29 in good health. Some clones in this sample may be carry-over from other donors' samples. CDR3 region: CASSSSGLAENEQFF. CDR3 nucleotide sequence: TGCGCCAGCAGTTCCTCGGGGCTAGCGGAGAATGAGCAGTTCTTC.